Presented here are 10 T cell receptor beta chains from one specimen sequenced in a study of regulatory T cells in long-lasting Graves disease (dated by TCRdb to the early 2020s). The library relied on multiplex PCR. Reads for this sample came from an Illumina HiSeq 4000. TCR beta libraries were built with iRepertoire HTBI primers and Arm-PCR amplification of CDR3 regions. The raw public data were reprocessed by TCRdb itself: fastp quality trimming at Q25, MiXCR clonotype calling, in-frame beta chains only. Rows are combined by CDR3 protein, so each entry shows the most common genes and DNA. For this sample the table gives about 290,000 distinct CDR3 sequences, of which roughly a fifth were detected only once. The leading ten clones occupy around three fifths of the sample. The time point label on this specimen signifies: persistent/refractory GD, antithyroid drugs over 5 years with positive TRAb. RNA was extracted from PBMCs in TRIzol for both TCR sequencing and RNA sequencing.

The sequences come from peripheral blood mononuclear cells (PBMCs), collected when the disease was refractory, from a patient treated with antithyroid drugs. These receptors came from a female donor with Graves disease.

This clonotype was observed at least ten times. The CDR3 DNA is TGTGCCAGCGGGACTAGCGGGAGGTGGGAGTCCGGGGAGCTGTTTTTT. Its translation is CASGTSGRWESGELFF. The chain has TRBV28 and TRBJ2-2; 15 nucleotides match TRBD2. V trimming: 8 bases; J trimming: 6 bases; junction bases outside the gene matches: 7. There are 16 residues in the CDR3. Germline V gene sequence: CDR1 MDHEN, CDR2 SYDVKM.

This clonotype appeared a few times. This sequence joins TRBV3-1 and TRBJ1-2, with a weak D call TRBD1 (5 bases). The CDR3 totals 15 residues. The V and J ends lost 5 bases and 1 base respectively, with 14 bases between them. Germline V lookup: CDR1 LGHDT, CDR2 YNNKEL (reference sequence). The CDR3 protein is CASSSRDRINYGYTF. The CDR3 DNA reads TGTGCCAGCAGCTCCCGGGACCGAATTAACTATGGCTACACCTTC.

This clonotype has just a few counts. The chain couples TRBV7-9 to TRBJ1-2; the D gene is possibly TRBD1 (6 bases). V shed 4 bases and J shed 5 bases, with 20 bases lying between them. The germline gives CDR1 SEHNR, CDR2 FQNEAQ (reference sequence). The CDR3 is 16 amino acids. The CDR3 DNA sequence: TGTGCCAGCAGCTCCTACCCGATCAGGGGACCGTATGGCTACACCTTC. Protein product: CASSSYPIRGPYGYTF.

The V call is TRBV6-1, the J call TRBJ2-7, with 11 bases matching TRBD2. This CDR3 comprises 18 residues. Germline V gene sequence: CDR1 MNHNS, CDR2 SASEGT. The ends lost 8 bases at V and 1 base at J; junction bases unmatched: 16. CDR3 loop: CASRSGLAVYLGSYEQYF. The CDR3 DNA is TGTGCCAGCCGCTCGGGACTAGCGGTTTATCTGGGTTCCTACGAGCAGTACTTC.

There are many counts of this clonotype. The rearrangement links TRBV5-1 to TRBJ2-7; D possibly corresponds to TRBD1 (5 bases). Deletions cut 2 bases from V and 5 bases from J, with 14 bases between. The CDR3 runs 14 residues. In germline, CDR1 is SGHRS, CDR2 YFSETQ. CDR3 loop: CASSFDRDYDEQYF. The CDR3 DNA reads TGCGCCAGCAGCTTCGACAGAGATTACGACGAGCAGTACTTC.

The J gene is TRBJ1-6, the V gene TRBV10-3, with D perhaps TRBD1 (5 bases). V was cut by 2 bases and J by 6 bases, with 11 bases left in between. The length of the CDR3 is 15 residues. Per the germline V gene, CDR1 is ENHRY and CDR2 is SYGVKD. The CDR3 DNA is TGTGCCATCAGTGAGGCCGGGGCTAGTAATTCACCCCTCCACTTT. This translates into CAISEAGASNSPLHF.

This chain uses TRBV10-3 with TRBJ2-5; perhaps TRBD1 as D (6 bases). This CDR3 contains 14 residues. Germline V gives CDR1 ENHRY, CDR2 SYGVKD. V lost 3 bases and J 1 base, leaving 9 bases between the germline ends. The CDR3 loop is CAISDRGGQETQYF. The CDR3 DNA sequence: TGTGCCATCAGTGATAGAGGGGGCCAAGAGACCCAGTACTTC.

This clonotype has a count of ten or more. The gene calls are TRBV7-2 and TRBJ2-5, with 10 bases identical to TRBD1. Germline CDR1 SGHTA, CDR2 FQGNSA. The V segment lost 2 bases and the J segment 4 bases; nucleotides outside the gene matches: 13. The CDR3 length is 18 residues. The CDR3 region is CASSLTGQGLLVGETQYF. For the CDR3, the DNA is TGTGCCAGCAGCTTAACGGGACAGGGGCTCCTGGTCGGAGAGACCCAGTACTTC.

Only a few counts were recorded for this clonotype. The chain recombines TRBV7-2 with TRBJ1-1; unclear D gene. The V and J ends lost 4 bases and 2 bases respectively, with 20 bases between them. The length of the CDR3 is 17 residues. Per the germline V gene, CDR1 is SGHTA and CDR2 is FQGNSA. The CDR3 nucleotides are TGTGCCAGCAGCTCGAGTCCCGATCGGGCACGAAACACTGAAGCTTTCTTT. It is translated as CASSSSPDRARNTEAFF.

This clonotype was counted ten times or more. The V call is TRBV7-2, the J call TRBJ2-5, with D unresolved. The CDR3 extends over 14 amino acids. V dropped 5 bases and J dropped 5 bases, with 15 bases sitting between them. Germline CDR1 is SGHTA and CDR2 is FQGNSA. CDR3 protein: CASSPKRTRETQYF. The CDR3 DNA sequence: TGTGCCAGCAGCCCGAAGAGGACGCGGGAGACCCAGTACTTC.